This T cell receptor (beta chain) was recorded in a study of regulatory T cells in long-lasting Graves disease. Researchers made TCR beta libraries by using iRepertoire HTBI primers and running Arm-PCR on CDR3 regions. TCRdb re-called the multiplex PCR reads through MiXCR, storing one row per CDR3 protein. The repertoire consists of roughly 700,000 distinct CDR3 sequences, with about 32% occurring once and the leading ten covering about two fifths. Notes on the study in general: A reduction in accuracy may have resulted from the small sample size. Newly diagnosed Graves' patients had higher TCR diversity than persistent ones. Clonotypes that were public and shared totalled about 2,500 in persistent patients versus over 800 in new patients.

The germline CDR1 and CDR2 sequences are SGHRS and YFSETQ. Trimming at V came to 7 bases and at J to 4 bases, leaving 4 bases not matched to a gene. The CDR3 contains 13 residues. The time point denotes: persistent/refractory GD, antithyroid drugs over 5 years with positive TRAb. After RNA was extracted from PBMCs, the TCR library was made from it. Turning to this clonotype: Its antigen is still unknown.

The clonotype was recovered from a female donor with Graves disease. J is TRBJ1-4 and V is TRBV5-1, with 7 bases matching TRBD1. Sequencing used peripheral blood mononuclear cells (PBMCs), obtained when the disease was refractory, from a patient treated with antithyroid drugs. The CDR3 loop is CASRDRVNEKLFF. The CDR3 DNA reads as TGCGCCAGCCGTGACAGGGTTAATGAAAAACTGTTTTTT.